This T cell receptor (beta chain) came from a study of blood T cell repertoires in COVID-19. Germline V gene lookup returns CDR1 PRHDT and CDR2 FYEKMQ (reference sequence). The CDR3 length is 18 residues. Trimming took off 5 bases at V and 5 bases at J, with 27 bases between the two ends. Produced via immunoSEQ multiplex PCR; TCRdb's table is partial and in-frame only. Of 150,000 to 200,000 clones listed, more than 75% are singletons. The sample comprised PBMCs or T cells enriched from blood (not recorded which). The J gene is TRBJ1-1, the V gene TRBV13; perhaps TRBD1 as D (5 bases). The receptor was derived from a woman between 25 and 40 years old who had recovered from COVID-19. The CDR3 here is CASSRGVGAYKRGTEAFF. CDR3 DNA sequence: TGTGCCAGCAGCCGGGGGGTAGGGGCCTACAAAAGAGGAACTGAAGCTTTCTTT.